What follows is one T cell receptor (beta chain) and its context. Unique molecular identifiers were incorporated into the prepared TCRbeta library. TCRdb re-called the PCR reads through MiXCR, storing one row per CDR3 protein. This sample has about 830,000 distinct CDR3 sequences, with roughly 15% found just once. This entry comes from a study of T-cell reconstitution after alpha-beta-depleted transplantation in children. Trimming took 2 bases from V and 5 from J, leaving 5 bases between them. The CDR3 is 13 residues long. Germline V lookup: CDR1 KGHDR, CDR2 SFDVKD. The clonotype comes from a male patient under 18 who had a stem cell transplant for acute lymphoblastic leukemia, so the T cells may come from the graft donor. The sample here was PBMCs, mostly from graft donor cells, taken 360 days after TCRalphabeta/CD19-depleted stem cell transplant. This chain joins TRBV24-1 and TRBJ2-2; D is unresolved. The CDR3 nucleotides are TGTGCCACCAGTGATTACTGGACCGGGGAGCTGTTTTTT. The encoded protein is CATSDYWTGELFF.